This TCR beta chain was obtained from a study of human T cells and chemical hapten exposure. As for the study in general: Each week of the roughly 26-week study, patients had diphenylcyclopropenone applied to the scalp.

The time point: pre-sensitization, week 0. Sample treatment: therapeutic diphenylcyclopropenone sensitization with weekly scalp DPC. One entry per CDR3 protein results from TCRdb running MiXCR on the RACE reads. The repertoire includes approximately 38,000 distinct CDR3 sequences, 10% of them detected once, and about 5.9% sits in the top ten. Study conclusions and caveats: Expanded TCRs showed more large CDR3 clusters than pre-sensitization or healthy control sets.

The V gene lost 3 bases and the J gene lost 2 bases, with 10 bases spanning the gap. This CDR3 spans 14 amino acids. Germline V gene lookup returns CDR1 KGHSH and CDR2 LQKENI. A remark on this clonotype: The target antigen is unknown.

The receptor comes from a man younger than 40 with alopecia areata. Some clones in this sample may be carry-over from other donors' samples. The chain carries TRBV18 and TRBJ1-1, with no clear D. Sequenced material: whole blood, taken in connection with sensitization to the hapten diphenylcyclopropenone (DPC). The CDR3 nucleotides are TGTGCCAGCTCACCTTCGACGGTAAACACTGAAGCTTTCTTT. Protein: CASSPSTVNTEAFF.